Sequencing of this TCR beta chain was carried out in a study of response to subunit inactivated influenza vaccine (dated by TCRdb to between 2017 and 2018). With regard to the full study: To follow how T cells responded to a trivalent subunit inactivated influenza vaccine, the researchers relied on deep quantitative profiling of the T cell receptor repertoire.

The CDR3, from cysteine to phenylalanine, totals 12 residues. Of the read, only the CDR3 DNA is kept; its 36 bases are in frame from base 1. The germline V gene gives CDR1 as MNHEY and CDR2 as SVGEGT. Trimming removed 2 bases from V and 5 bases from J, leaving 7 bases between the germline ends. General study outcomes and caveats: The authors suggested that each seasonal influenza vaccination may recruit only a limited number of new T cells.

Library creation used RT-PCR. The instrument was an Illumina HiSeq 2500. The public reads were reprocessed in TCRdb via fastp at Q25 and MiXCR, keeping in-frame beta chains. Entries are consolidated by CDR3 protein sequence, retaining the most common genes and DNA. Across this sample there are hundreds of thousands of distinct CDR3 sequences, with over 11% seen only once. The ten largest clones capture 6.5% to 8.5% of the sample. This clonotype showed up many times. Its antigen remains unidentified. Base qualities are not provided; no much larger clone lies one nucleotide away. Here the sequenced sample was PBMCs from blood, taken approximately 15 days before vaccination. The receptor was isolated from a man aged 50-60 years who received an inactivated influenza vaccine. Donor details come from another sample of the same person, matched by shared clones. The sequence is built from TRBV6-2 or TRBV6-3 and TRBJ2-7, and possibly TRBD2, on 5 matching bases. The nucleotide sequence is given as TGTGCCAGCAGTTACCCCGGGGACGAGCAGTACTTC. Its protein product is CASSYPGDEQYF.